The 14 T cell receptor beta chains below come from one sample, sequenced in a study of blood T cell repertoires in COVID-19 (dated by TCRdb to 2019 to 2021). Library construction relied on the immunoSEQ multiplex PCR assay. Entries here come from immuneACCESS through TCRdb and include only in-frame sequences with V and J called. Some clones fail to appear in such tables; in the studies checked, an unresolved V gene covers under half of the shortfall, and the cause of the remainder is unknown. The sample table lists fewer than 150,000 clones, roughly 85% of them with a count of one. In total, the top ten clones hold around 2.9% of the sample. Material for sequencing was peripheral blood. These receptors all stem from a man aged 45-60 years with acute or convalescent COVID-19.

The CDR3 bases are TGTGCCAGCAGCTTATGGGACACTCTCCACGAGCAGTACTTC. It specifies CASSLWDTLHEQYF. The chain carries TRBV5-8 and TRBJ2-7; a possible D gene is TRBD1 (6 bases). The V end lost 2 bases, the J end lost 5 bases, and 14 bases lay between the germline ends. The CDR3 has 14 residues. CDR1 is SGHTS and CDR2 is YDEGEE in the germline V gene.

The gene calls are TRBV2 and TRBJ2-5, with D maybe TRBD1 (6 bases). Germline lookup yields CDR1 SNHLY and CDR2 FYNNEI. The CDR3 sequence is 14 residues long. The germline V and J ends were trimmed by 6 bases and 5 bases, with 16 bases remaining between them. CDR3 nucleotides: TGTGCCAGCAGGGGGGCAGCGGCGATCGAGACCCAGTACTTC. Amino acids: CASRGAAAIETQYF.

The V gene is TRBV5-6, the J gene TRBJ1-5, with TRBD1 as a possible D gene (5 bases). V lost 2 bases to trimming and J lost 2 bases, with 8 bases between them. The length of the CDR3 is 14 residues. Germline loops: CDR1 SGHDT, CDR2 YYEEEE. The CDR3 DNA reads TGTGCCAGCAGCTTCGGGACTGGCAATCAGCCCCAGCATTTT. It is translated as CASSFGTGNQPQHF.

For the CDR3, the DNA is TGTGCCAGCAGTAAGCAAGCGGCGAAACTGTTTTTT. It is translated as CASSKQAAKLFF. The chain is built from TRBV28 and TRBJ1-4; D is uncertain. Trimming shortened V by 5 bases and J by 11 bases, and 12 bases separated the two germline ends. There are 12 residues in the CDR3. Germline V gives CDR1 MDHEN, CDR2 SYDVKM.

V usage is TRBV6-1 and J usage is TRBJ1-1; D remains unclear. V lost 2 bases to trimming and J lost 7 bases, with 11 bases between them. In germline, CDR1 is MNHNS, CDR2 SASEGT. This CDR3 region has 13 residues. In DNA form, the CDR3 reads TGTGCCAGCAGTGAAAGCGGGGTCGGTGAAGCTTTCTTT. Its protein product is CASSESGVGEAFF.

Only one count was recorded for this clone. The CDR3 here is CAWKPLGGVAKNIQYF. The CDR3 DNA follows: TGTGCCTGGAAGCCTCTGGGGGGAGTAGCCAAAAACATTCAGTACTTC. J is TRBJ2-4 and V is TRBV30, with D possibly being TRBD2 (6 bases). CDR1 and CDR2 from the germline V gene are GTSNPN and SVGIG (reference sequence). The length of the CDR3 is 16 residues. Trimming pared 4 bases from V and 0 bases from J, leaving 16 bases between.

CDR3 bases: TGCGCCAGCAGTGGGTGGCAGAGCAATCAGCCCCAGCATTTT. It specifies CASSGWQSNQPQHF. The rearrangement links TRBV10-2 to TRBJ1-5; D gene uncertain. The CDR3 contains 14 residues. Trimming shortened V by 4 bases and J by 1 base, and 8 bases separated the two germline ends. Germline CDR1 and CDR2: WSHSY and SAAADI.

This chain connects TRBV15 to TRBJ2-7; D possibly corresponds to TRBD2 (6 bases). Germline CDR1 LNHNV, CDR2 YYDKDF (reference sequence). The germline V and J ends were trimmed by 5 bases and 7 bases, with 15 bases remaining between them. This CDR3 contains 13 residues. Written as DNA, the CDR3 is TGTGCCACCAGCGTCCGGTTGGGGGGTGAGCAGTACTTC. It yields the protein CATSVRLGGEQYF. The full variable domain, its missing parts supplied by reference TRBV15 and TRBJ2-7, is DAMVIQNPRYQVTQFGKPVTLSCSQTLNHNVMYWYQQKSSQAPKLLFHYYDKDFNNEADTPDNFQSRRPNTSFCFLDIRSPGLGDTAMYLCATSVRLGGEQYFGPGTRLTVT.

The chain carries TRBV3-1 (or the pseudogene TRBV3-2) and TRBJ1-6; 8 nucleotides match TRBD1. Per germline, CDR1 LGHDT and CDR2 YNNKEL (reference sequence). V was pared by 5 bases and J by 9 bases, with 9 bases of the junction left unmatched. This CDR3 has 15 amino acids. The CDR3 DNA sequence: TGTGCCAGCAGCGGACAGGGTGGCGTTAGTTCACCCCTCCACTTT. It yields the protein CASSGQGGVSSPLHF.

The chain employs TRBV23-1 and TRBJ2-7, with 7 bases lining up with TRBD1. TRBV23-1 is recorded as an ORF, its role being uncertain. CDR3 length: 16 amino acids. The V and J ends lost 0 bases and 2 bases, in that order; junction bases with no gene match: 7. CDR3 coding DNA: TGCGCCAGCAGTCAATCAGGACAGGCCATCACCTACGAGCAGTACTTC. Protein sequence: CASSQSGQAITYEQYF.

The chain recombines TRBV5-1 with TRBJ1-6; unclear D gene. CDR1 and CDR2 (germline): SGHRS, YFSETQ. The V and J ends lost 7 bases and 7 bases respectively, with 12 bases between them. The CDR3 loop spans 13 amino acids. CDR3 residues: CASSPEGNSPLHF. The CDR3 DNA is TGCGCCAGCTCCCCTGAGGGAAATTCACCCCTCCACTTT.

The chain has TRBV7-2 and TRBJ1-3, with D unresolved. CDR1 is SGHTA, CDR2 FQGNSA, per germline. CDR3 size: 15 residues. Between the trimmed V and J ends, which lost 0 bases and 2 bases, there was a span of 8 bases. CDR3 sequence: CASSLAFAAGNTIYF. CDR3 in DNA: TGTGCCAGCAGCTTAGCGTTTGCGGCTGGAAACACCATATATTTT.

This clone was picked up a small number of times. An end of the junction differs from the germline gene, which may be a read error. The J gene is TRBJ1-6, the V gene TRBV6-6; TRBD1 matches at 7 bases. Germline loops: CDR1 MNHNY, CDR2 SVGAGI (reference sequence). The length of the CDR3 is 17 residues. CDR3 region: CASSLLPTGFYSSPLHF. The CDR3, as DNA: TGTGCCAGCAGTCTCCTCCCGACAGGGTTCTATAGTTCACCCCTCCACTTT.

CDR3 residues: CASSGSSYNEQFF. The CDR3 nucleotides read TGTGCCAGCAGCGGGAGCTCCTACAATGAGCAGTTCTTC. The chain carries TRBV28 and TRBJ2-1; tentatively, D is TRBD2 (6 bases). The CDR3 has 13 residues. From germline, CDR1 is MDHEN and CDR2 SYDVKM. V gave up 6 bases and J gave up 0 bases, with 6 bases separating them.